This entry lists 4 T cell receptor beta chains sequenced from one sample in a study of CD8+ T cells in alopecia areata. Specified treatment: oral pan-JAK inhibitor, 5-10 mg twice daily. The authors extracted RNA and reverse transcribed it into cDNA as the sequencing template. Clones were read by immunoSEQ multiplex PCR, and TCRdb kept only the in-frame ones, dropping some. The table shows 150,000 to 200,000 clones, with 55% to 70% occurring only once. The sequenced sample was CD4+ T cells sorted from blood, obtained at week 4, from a patient treated with tofacitinib. The receptor set was obtained from a human donor with alopecia areata.

The chain couples TRBV6-1 to TRBJ1-1, with D possibly matching TRBD1 (6 bases). V was pared by 6 bases and J by 4 bases, with 12 bases between. The germline gives CDR1 MNHNS, CDR2 SASEGT. The CDR3 spans 13 residues. The CDR3 loop is CASSTGRFTEAFF. CDR3 DNA sequence: TGTGCCAGCAGCACAGGGAGGTTCACTGAAGCTTTCTTT.

The chain joins TRBV2 to TRBJ2-2, with 9 bases lining up with TRBD1. Losses at the gene ends were 7 bases for V and 0 bases for J; bases not matched to a gene: 6. CDR1 and CDR2 (germline): SNHLY, FYNNEI. This CDR3 has 16 amino acids. The CDR3 coding sequence is TGTGCCAGCAATCAGGACAGGGGTACGAACACCGGGGAGCTGTTTTTT. Residues: CASNQDRGTNTGELFF.

The rearrangement links TRBV5-1 to TRBJ2-2; D remains unclear. Germline V lookup: CDR1 SGHRS, CDR2 YFSETQ. The ends were cut back, 1 base at V and 6 bases at J, with 7 bases in the middle. This CDR3 comprises 13 residues. CDR3 protein: CASSLQAPGELFF. CDR3 DNA: TGCGCCAGCAGCTTGCAGGCCCCCGGGGAGCTGTTTTTT.

This clone was observed once. The genes are TRBV30 and TRBJ1-5; maybe TRBD1 (5 bases). With 5 bases removed from V and 3 bases from J, the gap between germline ends came to 11 bases. CDR1 is GTSNPN, CDR2 SVGIG, per germline (reference sequence). This CDR3 is built from 13 residues. The CDR3 here is CAWDSNTNQPQHF. For the CDR3, the DNA is TGTGCCTGGGACAGCAACACCAATCAGCCCCAGCATTTT.